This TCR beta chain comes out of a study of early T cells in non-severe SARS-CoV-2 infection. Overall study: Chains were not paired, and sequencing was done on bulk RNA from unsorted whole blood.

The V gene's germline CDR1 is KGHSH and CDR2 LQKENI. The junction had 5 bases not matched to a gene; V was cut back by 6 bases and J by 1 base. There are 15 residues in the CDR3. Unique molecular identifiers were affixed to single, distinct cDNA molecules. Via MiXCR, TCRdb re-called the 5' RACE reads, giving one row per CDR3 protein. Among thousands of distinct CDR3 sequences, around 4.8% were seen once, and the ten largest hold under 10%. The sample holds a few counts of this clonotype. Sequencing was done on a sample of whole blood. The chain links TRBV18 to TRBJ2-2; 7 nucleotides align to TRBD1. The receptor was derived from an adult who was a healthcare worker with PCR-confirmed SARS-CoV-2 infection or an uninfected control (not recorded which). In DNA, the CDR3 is TGTGCCAGCTCCCGACAGGGAAAGAACACCGGGGAGCTGTTTTTT. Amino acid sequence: CASSRQGKNTGELFF.